What follows are 24 T cell receptor beta chains derived from one specimen sequenced in a study of T cell responses to AZD1222 COVID-19 vaccine. Data came from immunoSEQ multiplex PCR; TCRdb stores just in-frame clones and leaves some out. The profile shows under 200,000 clones, about 94% of them singletons. Sequences were derived from peripheral blood, sampled on day 0 of AZD1222 vaccination. The receptors originated from an adult in good health.

The rearrangement joins TRBV15 to TRBJ1-5; 7 bases agree with TRBD1. This CDR3 is 13 amino acids long. Trimming removed 6 bases from V and 7 bases from J; junction bases left unmatched: 6. Germline values: CDR1 LNHNV, CDR2 YYDKDF (reference sequence). The CDR3 is CATRHRGLQPQHF. The CDR3 DNA sequence: TGTGCCACCAGACACAGGGGTTTACAGCCCCAGCATTTT.

The chain couples TRBV9 to TRBJ2-2; 8 nucleotides line up with TRBD2. J was trimmed by 6 bases and V by 0 bases; bases with no gene match: 7. The germline V gene has CDR1 SGDLS and CDR2 YYNGEE. The CDR3 is 16 residues long. CDR3 DNA: TGTGCCAGCAGCGTAGTCGGGAGGGCCAGCGCCGGGGAGCTGTTTTTT. It is translated as CASSVVGRASAGELFF.

V usage is TRBV7-9 and J usage is TRBJ2-1, with TRBD2 as a possible D gene (5 bases). With 5 bases removed from V and 3 bases from J, the gap between germline ends came to 11 bases. CDR3 length equals 14 residues. The V gene's germline CDR1 is SEHNR and CDR2 FQNEAQ (reference sequence). The CDR3 here is CASSPERFYNEQFF. The CDR3 nucleotides are TGTGCCAGCAGCCCGGAGCGGTTCTACAATGAGCAGTTCTTC.

V and J are TRBV4-1 and TRBJ1-2; unclear D gene. The CDR3 has 15 residues. Trimming cost V 1 base and J 0 bases, with 9 bases left between them. Germline loops: CDR1 MGHRA, CDR2 YSYEKL. The CDR3 nucleotides are TGCGCCAGCAGCCAAGGTGCCACAACTAACTATGGCTACACCTTC. Its protein is CASSQGATTNYGYTF.

V usage is TRBV10-3 and J usage is TRBJ1-2; 10 bases agree with TRBD1. This CDR3 region has 18 residues. J was trimmed by 6 bases and V by 0 bases; bases with no gene match: 13. Germline CDR1 and CDR2: ENHRY and SYGVKD. The CDR3 nucleotides are TGTGCCATCAGTGAGTCTGGGACAGGGGCCCGCTCTTGGGATGGCTACACCTTC. It specifies CAISESGTGARSWDGYTF.

The V gene is TRBV15, the J gene TRBJ2-3; a possible D gene is TRBD1 (6 bases). CDR3 length: 16 residues. Trimming stripped 0 bases from V and 2 bases from J, with 12 bases between. Germline V gene lookup returns CDR1 LNHNV and CDR2 YYDKDF (reference sequence). As DNA, the CDR3 is TGTGCCACCAGCAGAGATCAGGGGTGGGTCACAGATACGCAGTATTTT. Translating it yields CATSRDQGWVTDTQYF. Combining the CDR3 with reference TRBV15 and TRBJ2-3 gives the whole variable domain DAMVIQNPRYQVTQFGKPVTLSCSQTLNHNVMYWYQQKSSQAPKLLFHYYDKDFNNEADTPDNFQSRRPNTSFCFLDIRSPGLGDTAMYLCATSRDQGWVTDTQYFGPGTRLTVL.

The rearrangement uses TRBV2 and TRBJ2-1, with a possible D match to TRBD1 (6 bases). The V gene lost 4 bases and the J gene lost 12 bases, with 16 bases spanning the gap. Germline V gene data show CDR1 as SNHLY and CDR2 as FYNNEI. CDR3 length: 13 residues. The CDR3: CASSAGTQVGQFF. Written as DNA, the CDR3 is TGTGCCAGCAGTGCAGGGACACAAGTCGGGCAGTTCTTC.

The rearrangement joins TRBV5-4 to TRBJ2-7, with unresolved D. Germline V CDR1 and CDR2: SGHNT, YYREEE (reference sequence). Between the trimmed V and J ends, which lost 7 bases and 0 bases, there was a span of 8 bases. This CDR3 has 12 residues. The CDR3 nucleotides read TGTGCCAGCCGACGGCTCTCCTACGAGCAGTACTTC. Protein sequence: CASRRLSYEQYF.

The chain couples TRBV28 to TRBJ1-4; weak D call: TRBD1 (5 bases). Deletions cut 6 bases from V and 5 bases from J, with 16 bases between. The CDR3 has 15 residues. Germline CDR1 MDHEN, CDR2 SYDVKM. CDR3 nucleotide sequence: TGTGCCAGCAGCCCCCAGGGCATTAGGAATGAAAAACTGTTTTTT. This codes for CASSPQGIRNEKLFF.

The rearrangement links TRBV4-1 to TRBJ1-6; no reliable D call. V lost 1 base and J 4 bases, leaving 5 bases between the germline ends. CDR3 length equals 14 residues. Germline CDR1 and CDR2: MGHRA and YSYEKL. CDR3 loop: CASSQGLYNSPLHF. CDR3 nucleotide sequence: TGCGCCAGCAGCCAAGGCCTGTATAATTCACCCCTCCACTTT.

Only one count was recorded for this clone. The rearrangement joins TRBV6-6 to TRBJ2-1, with a weak D call TRBD2 (5 bases). CDR1 and CDR2 (germline): MNHNY, SVGAGI (reference sequence). The length of the CDR3 is 13 residues. The V end was cut by 1 base, the J end by 6 bases, with 7 bases between. Here the CDR3 DNA reads TGTGCCAGCAGTTACTTGACTATCAATGAGCAGTTCTTC. Protein sequence: CASSYLTINEQFF.

This chain connects TRBV12-5 to TRBJ2-7; 9 bases are shared with TRBD2. The CDR3 spans 15 residues. CDR1 LGHNT and CDR2 FRNRAP come from the germline V gene. With V trimmed by 6 bases and J by 4 bases, 10 bases remained unmatched. CDR3 sequence reads: CASGAGASGIYEQYF. The CDR3 bases are TGTGCTAGTGGAGCCGGGGCTAGCGGGATTTACGAGCAGTACTTC.

This clone came up once. This chain links TRBV27 with TRBJ2-7; D is perhaps TRBD2 (6 bases). The CDR3 loop spans 14 amino acids. CDR1 is MNHEY, CDR2 SMNVEV, per germline (reference sequence). The V gene lost 6 bases and the J gene lost 0 bases, with 12 bases spanning the gap. The DNA of the CDR3 is TGTGCCAGCAGCCCCGCCGGGGGCTCCTACGAGCAGTACTTC. Protein product: CASSPAGGSYEQYF.

The chain employs TRBV5-1 and TRBJ2-3; D is unresolved. V gave up 5 bases and J gave up 4 bases, with 8 bases separating them. There are 12 residues in the CDR3. Germline lookup yields CDR1 SGHRS and CDR2 YFSETQ. CDR3: CASRSGADTQYF. The CDR3 coding sequence is TGCGCCAGCAGATCCGGCGCAGATACGCAGTATTTT.

The chain combines TRBV15 with TRBJ1-3; D might be TRBD1 (6 bases). The ends were cut back, 0 bases at V and 0 bases at J, with 15 bases in the middle. Germline-derived CDR1 and CDR2 are LNHNV and YYDKDF (reference sequence). CDR3 length equals 18 residues. CDR3: CATSRERGDTNSGNTIYF. The CDR3 DNA reads as TGTGCCACCAGCAGAGAGAGAGGGGACACCAACTCTGGAAACACCATATATTTT.

The chain employs TRBV7-9 and TRBJ1-3; D may be TRBD1 (5 bases). This CDR3 has 15 residues. V was shortened by 5 bases and J by 0 bases, with 11 bases between the two germline ends. Germline V gives CDR1 SEHNR, CDR2 FQNEAQ (reference sequence). Written as DNA, the CDR3 is TGTGCCAGCAGCGCCCAAGGGGACTCTGGAAACACCATATATTTT. This gives the protein CASSAQGDSGNTIYF.

The chain couples TRBV15 to TRBJ1-4; no clear D gene. Germline-derived CDR1 and CDR2 are LNHNV and YYDKDF (reference sequence). This CDR3 spans 14 amino acids. V was trimmed by 5 bases and J by 3 bases, leaving 10 bases between them. CDR3 bases: TGTGCCACCAGCCCTGCGTGGGCTAATGAAAAACTGTTTTTT. Its translation is CATSPAWANEKLFF.

This chain joins TRBV9 and TRBJ2-1; 10 nucleotides match TRBD2. Germline V gives CDR1 SGDLS, CDR2 YYNGEE. After removal of 7 bases from V and 4 bases from J, the junction contained 5 bases not matched to a gene. The CDR3 has 14 residues. The CDR3 reads CASSTSGDYNEQFF. The CDR3 DNA is TGTGCCAGCTCAACTAGCGGGGATTACAATGAGCAGTTCTTC.

This chain joins TRBV5-6 and TRBJ2-1, with 8 bases matching TRBD2. CDR1 and CDR2 from the germline V gene are SGHDT and YYEEEE. The CDR3 spans 15 residues. The J segment lost 7 bases and the V segment lost 5 bases, leaving 11 bases of the junction unmatched. The CDR3 here is CASSPGSGNWNEQFF. CDR3 nucleotides: TGTGCCAGCAGTCCAGGTAGCGGGAATTGGAATGAGCAGTTCTTC.

The chain has TRBV16 and TRBJ1-3; D not certain. Germline-derived CDR1 and CDR2 are KGHSY and FQNENV. This CDR3 spans 14 amino acids. The V end was cut by 3 bases, the J end by 0 bases, with 6 bases between. CDR3 sequence (DNA): TGTGCCAGCAGCCAGGGGTCCTCTGGAAACACCATATATTTT. Translated, it gives CASSQGSSGNTIYF. Drawing the rest from reference TRBV16 and TRBJ1-3, the complete variable domain is GEEVAQTPKHLVRGEGQKAKLYCAPIKGHSYVFWYQQVLKNEFKFLISFQNENVFDETGMPKERFSAKCLPNSPCSLEIQATKLEDSAVYFCASSQGSSGNTIYFGEGSWLTVV.

This chain uses TRBV5-1 with TRBJ1-1; D is ambiguous. V was clipped by 5 bases and J by 8 bases, with 13 bases between them. Germline values: CDR1 SGHRS, CDR2 YFSETQ. This CDR3 comprises 12 residues. The chain's CDR3 is CASRESVNEAFF. The CDR3 DNA reads as TGCGCCAGCAGGGAGAGTGTTAACGAAGCTTTCTTT.

The chain links TRBV30 to TRBJ1-6, with D possibly matching TRBD1 (6 bases). Germline CDR1 reads GTSNPN; CDR2 reads SVGIG (reference sequence). V dropped 5 bases and J dropped 6 bases, with 8 bases sitting between them. The CDR3 is made up of 12 amino acids. The CDR3 coding sequence is TGTGCCTGGGGACAGACTAATTCACCCCTCCACTTT. The encoded protein is CAWGQTNSPLHF.

The gene calls are TRBV7-8 and TRBJ1-1; unclear D gene. CDR1 SGHVS and CDR2 FQNEAQ come from the germline V gene. The CDR3 has 13 residues. V was trimmed by 5 bases and J by 5 bases, leaving 12 bases between them. The CDR3 sequence: CASSTSPGTEAFF. The CDR3 nucleotides are TGTGCCAGCAGCACGTCACCGGGTACTGAAGCTTTCTTT.

Remarks on this clone: Distinct nucleotide sequences in the sample also encode this CDR3. V and J are TRBV27 and TRBJ2-7; no clear D. The length of the CDR3 is 12 residues. Germline V gives CDR1 MNHEY, CDR2 SMNVEV (reference sequence). V lost 5 bases and J lost 1, with 6 bases in between. CDR3 nucleotide sequence: TGTGCCAGCAGTCCAGGTTCCTACGAGCAGTACTTC. It specifies CASSPGSYEQYF.